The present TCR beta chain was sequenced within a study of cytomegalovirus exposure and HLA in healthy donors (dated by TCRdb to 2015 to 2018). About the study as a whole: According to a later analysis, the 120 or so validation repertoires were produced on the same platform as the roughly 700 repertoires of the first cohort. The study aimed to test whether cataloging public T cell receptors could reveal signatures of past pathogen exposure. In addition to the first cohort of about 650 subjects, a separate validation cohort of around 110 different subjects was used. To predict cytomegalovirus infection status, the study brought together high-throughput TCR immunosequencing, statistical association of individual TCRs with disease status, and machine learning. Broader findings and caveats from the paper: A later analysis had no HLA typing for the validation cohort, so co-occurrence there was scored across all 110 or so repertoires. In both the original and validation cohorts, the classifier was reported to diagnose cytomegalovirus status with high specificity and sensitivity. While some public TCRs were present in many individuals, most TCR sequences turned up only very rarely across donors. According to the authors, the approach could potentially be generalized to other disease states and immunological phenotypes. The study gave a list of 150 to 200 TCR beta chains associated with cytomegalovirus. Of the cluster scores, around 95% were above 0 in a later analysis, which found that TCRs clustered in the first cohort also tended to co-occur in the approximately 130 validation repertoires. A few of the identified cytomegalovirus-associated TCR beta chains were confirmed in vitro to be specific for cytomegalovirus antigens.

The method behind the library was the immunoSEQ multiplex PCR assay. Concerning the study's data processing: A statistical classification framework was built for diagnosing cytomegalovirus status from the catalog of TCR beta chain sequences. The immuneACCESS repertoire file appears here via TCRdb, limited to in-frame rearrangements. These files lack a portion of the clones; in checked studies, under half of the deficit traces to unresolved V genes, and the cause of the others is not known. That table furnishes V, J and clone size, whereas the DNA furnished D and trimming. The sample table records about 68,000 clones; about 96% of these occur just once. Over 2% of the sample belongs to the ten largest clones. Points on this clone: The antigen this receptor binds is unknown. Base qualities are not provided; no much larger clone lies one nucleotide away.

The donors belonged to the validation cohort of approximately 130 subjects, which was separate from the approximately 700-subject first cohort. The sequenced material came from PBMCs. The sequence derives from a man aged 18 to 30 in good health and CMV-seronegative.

Read as DNA, the sequence is TGTGCCAGCAGCCCTATCGGCTCCTACGAGCAGTACTTC. This yields the protein CASSPIGSYEQYF. This receptor chain uses TRBV7-9 and TRBJ2-7; a confident D gene designation cannot be given. CDR1 SEHNR and CDR2 FQNEAQ are derived from the germline V gene (reference sequence). V was cut back by 5 bases and J by 0 bases, leaving a gap of 8 bases between them. Measured from the cysteine to the phenylalanine, the CDR3 is 13 residues long. Only the CDR3 region is kept as DNA, spanning 39 bases read in frame from base 1. Outside the CDR3, residues come from the reference TRBV7-9 and TRBJ2-7 proteins, so the full variable domain is: DTGVSQNPRHKITKRGQNVTFRCDPISEHNRLYWYRQTLGQGPEFLTYFQNEAQLEKSRLLSDRFSAERPKGSFSTLEIQRTEQGDSAMYLCASSPIGSYEQYFGPGTRLTVT.